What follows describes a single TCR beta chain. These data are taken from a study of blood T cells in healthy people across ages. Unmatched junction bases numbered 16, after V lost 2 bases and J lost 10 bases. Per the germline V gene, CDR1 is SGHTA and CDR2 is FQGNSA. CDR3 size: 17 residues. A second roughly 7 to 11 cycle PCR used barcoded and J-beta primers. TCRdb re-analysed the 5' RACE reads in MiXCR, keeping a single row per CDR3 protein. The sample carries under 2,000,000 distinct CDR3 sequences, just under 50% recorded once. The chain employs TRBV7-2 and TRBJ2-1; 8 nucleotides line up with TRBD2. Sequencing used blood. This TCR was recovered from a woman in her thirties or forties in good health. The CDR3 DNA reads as TGTGCCAGCAGCTTATTTCGGAGGGTGAGCGGGGGCCCCGAGCAGTTCTTC. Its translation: CASSLFRRVSGGPEQFF.